The 9 T cell receptor beta chains presented below share a single source sample, sequenced in a study of blood T cell repertoires in COVID-19. The method was immunoSEQ multiplex PCR; TCRdb's version includes in-frame clones alone and lacks a portion of them. The profile covers under 140,000 clones, with over 75% appearing a single time and around 16% taken by the ten largest. The material sequenced was peripheral blood. The receptors were sampled from a woman aged 80 or over with active or convalescent COVID-19.

V usage is TRBV1 and J usage is TRBJ2-7; TRBD2, the table's D call, lacks a check against the DNA. TRBV1 constitutes a pseudogene. The CDR3 is 17 residues long. CDR3 protein: CTSRKERSGTNSYEQYF. DNA of the CDR3: TGCACCAGCCGCAAAGAACGTAGCGGGACTAACTCCTACGAGCAGTACTTC.

The rearrangement uses TRBV28 and TRBJ1-1; D might be TRBD1 (6 bases). From germline, CDR1 is MDHEN and CDR2 SYDVKM. The CDR3 contains 13 residues. Trimming stripped 3 bases from V and 4 bases from J, with 9 bases between. The CDR3 here is CASSLIRGTEAFF. In DNA form, the CDR3 reads TGTGCCAGCAGTTTGATCAGGGGCACTGAAGCTTTCTTT.

This chain links TRBV5-1 with TRBJ1-1; 7 nucleotides match TRBD1. The CDR3 is made up of 14 amino acids. Germline-derived CDR1 and CDR2 are SGHRS and YFSETQ. J lost 1 base, V lost 3 bases, and 3 bases had no gene match. For the CDR3, the DNA is TGCGCCAGCAGCTCAGGACAGGCGAACACTGAAGCTTTCTTT. It is translated as CASSSGQANTEAFF.

This clone was observed a few times. The chain has TRBV5-6 and TRBJ1-4, with D maybe TRBD1 (5 bases). Trimming took 4 bases from V and 2 from J, leaving 15 bases between them. The CDR3 contains 16 residues. CDR1 is SGHDT and CDR2 is YYEEEE in the germline V gene. CDR3 DNA sequence: TGTGCCAGCAGCCCGCTCCCAGGGAGGACTAATGAAAAACTGTTTTTT. Residues: CASSPLPGRTNEKLFF.

V gene TRBV2 combines with J gene TRBJ2-7; 7 bases are shared with TRBD1. Germline CDR1 SNHLY, CDR2 FYNNEI. V lost 7 bases to trimming and J lost 2 bases; unmatched junction nucleotides: 11. CDR3 length: 15 residues. The CDR3 sequence: CASNPGQKRAYEQYF. As DNA, the CDR3 is TGTGCCAGCAACCCGGGACAGAAGAGGGCCTACGAGCAGTACTTC.

The gene calls are TRBV18 and TRBJ1-1; TRBD1 is a possible D gene (5 bases). The CDR3 is made up of 15 amino acids. From germline, CDR1 is KGHSH and CDR2 LQKENI. Deletions cut 2 bases from V and 5 bases from J, with 15 bases between. The DNA of the CDR3 is TGTGCCAGCTCACCATCTTTCAGTCGGGGGACTGAAGCTTTCTTT. Translated, it gives CASSPSFSRGTEAFF.

The rearrangement uses TRBV6-1 and TRBJ2-7; unclear D gene. V lost 1 base, J lost 4 bases, and 8 bases lay in between. CDR3 length: 13 residues. CDR1 MNHNS and CDR2 SASEGT come from the germline V gene. This CDR3 is CASSEVGGYEQYF. DNA of the CDR3: TGTGCCAGCAGTGAAGTCGGCGGTTACGAGCAGTACTTC.

The chain links TRBV2 to TRBJ2-1; D possibly corresponds to TRBD2 (5 bases). Germline V gene data show CDR1 as SNHLY and CDR2 as FYNNEI. The CDR3 length is 18 residues. The germline V and J ends were trimmed by 0 bases and 8 bases, with 23 bases remaining between them. CDR3 sequence: CASSEAQIHRRLADEQFF. The CDR3 DNA reads as TGTGCCAGCAGTGAAGCGCAAATCCACCGGCGGCTAGCAGATGAGCAGTTCTTC. Full variable domain (missing parts from reference TRBV2 and TRBJ2-1): EPEVTQTPSHQVTQMGQEVILRCVPISNHLYFYWYRQILGQKVEFLVSFYNNEISEKSEIFDDQFSVERPDGSNFTLKIRSTKLEDSAMYFCASSEAQIHRRLADEQFFGPGTRLTVL.

J is TRBJ2-3 and V is TRBV13, with TRBD2 matching over 11 bases. V shed 5 bases, J shed 6 bases, and the junction held 10 bases outside the gene matches. Germline V gene lookup returns CDR1 PRHDT and CDR2 FYEKMQ (reference sequence). CDR3 length equals 16 residues. The CDR3 sequence: CASSLTSGSVYDTQYF. Here the CDR3 DNA reads TGTGCCAGCAGCCTAACTAGCGGGAGCGTCTATGATACGCAGTATTTT.